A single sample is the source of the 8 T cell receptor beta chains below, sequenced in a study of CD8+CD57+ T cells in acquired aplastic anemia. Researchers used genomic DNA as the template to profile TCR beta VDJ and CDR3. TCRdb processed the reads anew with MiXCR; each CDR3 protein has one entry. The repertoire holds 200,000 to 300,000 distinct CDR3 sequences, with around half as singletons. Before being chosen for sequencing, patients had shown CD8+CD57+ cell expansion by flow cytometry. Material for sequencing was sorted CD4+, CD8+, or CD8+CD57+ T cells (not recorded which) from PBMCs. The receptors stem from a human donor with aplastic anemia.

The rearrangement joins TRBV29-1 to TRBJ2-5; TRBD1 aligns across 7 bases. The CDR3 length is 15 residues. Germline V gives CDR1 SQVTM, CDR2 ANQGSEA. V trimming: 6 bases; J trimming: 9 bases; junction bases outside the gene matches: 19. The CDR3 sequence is CSVIDRVGSNQPQYF. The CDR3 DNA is TGCAGCGTAATAGACAGGGTCGGGTCCAATCAGCCCCAGTACTTC.

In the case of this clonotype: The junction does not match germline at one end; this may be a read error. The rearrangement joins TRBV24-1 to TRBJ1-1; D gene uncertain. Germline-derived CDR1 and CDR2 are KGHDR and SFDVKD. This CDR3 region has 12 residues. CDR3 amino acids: CATSDYEGPSIF. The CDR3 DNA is TGTGCCACCAGTGATTACGAAGGACCCTCTATCTTT.

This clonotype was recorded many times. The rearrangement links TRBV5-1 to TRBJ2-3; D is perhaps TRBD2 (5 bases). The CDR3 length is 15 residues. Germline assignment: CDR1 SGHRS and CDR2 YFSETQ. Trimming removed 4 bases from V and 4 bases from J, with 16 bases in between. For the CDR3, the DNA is TGCGCCAGCAGCATGGACTGGGCCGGGTCAGATACGCAGTATTTT. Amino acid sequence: CASSMDWAGSDTQYF.

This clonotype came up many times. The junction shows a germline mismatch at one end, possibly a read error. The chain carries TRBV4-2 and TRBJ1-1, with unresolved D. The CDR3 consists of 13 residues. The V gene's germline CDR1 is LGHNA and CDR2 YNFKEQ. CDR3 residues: CASTQTPNTEAFF. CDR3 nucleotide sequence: TGTGCCAGCACCCAAACACCTAACACTGAAGCTTTCTTT.

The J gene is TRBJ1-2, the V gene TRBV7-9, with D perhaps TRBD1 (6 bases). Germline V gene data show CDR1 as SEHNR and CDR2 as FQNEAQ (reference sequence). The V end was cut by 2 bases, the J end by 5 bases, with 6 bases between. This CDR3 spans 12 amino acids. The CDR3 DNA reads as TGTGCCAGCAGCTTAACAGGGTATGGCTACACCTTC. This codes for CASSLTGYGYTF.

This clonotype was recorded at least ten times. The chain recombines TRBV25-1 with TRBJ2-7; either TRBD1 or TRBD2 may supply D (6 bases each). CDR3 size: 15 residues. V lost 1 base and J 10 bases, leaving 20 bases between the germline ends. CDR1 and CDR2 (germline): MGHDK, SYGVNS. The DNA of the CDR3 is TGTGCCAGCAGTGAATTATTCAGGGGTCGGGGGAGTCAGTACTTC. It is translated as CASSELFRGRGSQYF.

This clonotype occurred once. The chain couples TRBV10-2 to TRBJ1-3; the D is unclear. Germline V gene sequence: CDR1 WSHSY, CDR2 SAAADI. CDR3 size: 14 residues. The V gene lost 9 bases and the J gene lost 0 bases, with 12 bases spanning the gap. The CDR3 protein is CASSDGNSGNTIYF. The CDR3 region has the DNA TGCGCCAGTAGCGACGGGAACTCTGGAAACACCATATATTTT.

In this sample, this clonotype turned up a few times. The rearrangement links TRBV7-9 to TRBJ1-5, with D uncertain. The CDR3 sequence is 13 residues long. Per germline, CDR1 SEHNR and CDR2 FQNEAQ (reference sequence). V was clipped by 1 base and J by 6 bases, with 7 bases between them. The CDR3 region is CASSLDSSQPQHF. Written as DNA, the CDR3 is TGTGCCAGCAGCTTAGACTCGAGTCAGCCCCAGCATTTT.